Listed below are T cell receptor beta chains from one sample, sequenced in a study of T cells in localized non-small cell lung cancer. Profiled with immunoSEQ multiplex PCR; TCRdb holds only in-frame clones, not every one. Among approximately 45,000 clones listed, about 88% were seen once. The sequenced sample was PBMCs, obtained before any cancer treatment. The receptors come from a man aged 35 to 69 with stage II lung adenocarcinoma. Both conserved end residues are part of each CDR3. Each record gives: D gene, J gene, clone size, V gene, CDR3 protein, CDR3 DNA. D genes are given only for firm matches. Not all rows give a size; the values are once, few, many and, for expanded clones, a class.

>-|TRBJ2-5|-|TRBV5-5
CASSLIGHGETQYF
TGTGCCAGCAGCTTGATAGGGCACGGAGAGACCCAGTACTTC
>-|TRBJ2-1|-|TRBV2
CASKGVSSYNEQFF
TGTGCCAGCAAAGGGGTCAGCTCCTACAATGAGCAGTTCTTC
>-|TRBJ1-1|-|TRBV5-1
CASSLQGFGGNTEAFF
TGCGCCAGCAGCCTACAGGGATTCGGGGGGAACACTGAAGCTTTCTTT
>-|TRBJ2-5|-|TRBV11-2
CASSLLGSQETQYF
TGTGCCAGCAGCTTACTAGGGTCCCAAGAGACCCAGTACTTC
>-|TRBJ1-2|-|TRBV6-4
CASSPSPNYGYTF
TGTGCCAGCAGTCCCTCACCAAACTATGGCTACACCTTC
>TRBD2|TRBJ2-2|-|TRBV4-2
CASSQDGLAGGLVNTGELFF
TGTGCCAGCAGCCAAGATGGGCTAGCGGGGGGGCTAGTTAACACCGGGGAGCTGTTTTTT
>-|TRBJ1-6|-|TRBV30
CAWSFGEGGRSPLHF
TGTGCCTGGAGTTTCGGGGAGGGAGGAAGGTCACCCCTCCACTTT
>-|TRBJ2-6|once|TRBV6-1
CASSESSGANVLTF
TGTGCCAGCAGTGAGTCCTCTGGGGCCAACGTCCTGACTTTC
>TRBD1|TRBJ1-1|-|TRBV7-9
CASSFRQGISTEAFF
TGTGCCAGCAGCTTTAGACAGGGGATCAGCACTGAAGCTTTCTTT
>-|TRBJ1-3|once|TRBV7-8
CASSFAGAGNTIYF
TGTGCCAGCAGCTTCGCAGGGGCTGGAAACACCATATATTTT
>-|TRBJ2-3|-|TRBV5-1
CASSPLGPPTDTQYF
TGCGCCAGCAGCCCCCTGGGCCCACCCACAGATACGCAGTATTTT
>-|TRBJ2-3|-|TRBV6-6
CASSWGGGGPRDTQYF
TGTGCCAGCAGTTGGGGAGGGGGGGGTCCGAGGGATACGCAGTATTTT
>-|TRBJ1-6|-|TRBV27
CASSLLAGDSPLHF
TGTGCCAGCAGTTTGTTGGCAGGGGATTCACCCCTCCACTTT
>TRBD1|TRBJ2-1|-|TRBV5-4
CASSPGQGLISSSYNEQFF
TGTGCCAGCAGCCCCGGACAGGGGCTAATATCAAGCTCCTACAATGAGCAGTTCTTC
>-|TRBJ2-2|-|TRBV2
CASKGPANTGELFF
TGTGCCAGCAAAGGCCCGGCGAACACCGGGGAGCTGTTTTTT